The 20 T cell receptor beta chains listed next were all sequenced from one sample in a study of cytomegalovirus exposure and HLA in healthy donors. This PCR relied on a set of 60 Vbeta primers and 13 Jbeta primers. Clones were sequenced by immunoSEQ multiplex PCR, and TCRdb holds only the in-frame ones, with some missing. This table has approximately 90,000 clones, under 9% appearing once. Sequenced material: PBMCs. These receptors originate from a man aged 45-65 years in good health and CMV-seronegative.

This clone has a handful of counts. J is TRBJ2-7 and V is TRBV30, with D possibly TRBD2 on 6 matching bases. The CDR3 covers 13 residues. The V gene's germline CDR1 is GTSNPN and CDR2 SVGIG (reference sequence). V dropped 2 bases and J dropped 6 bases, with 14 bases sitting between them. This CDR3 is CAWSRNSGGEQYF. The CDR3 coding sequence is TGTGCCTGGAGTAGGAATAGCGGAGGCGAGCAGTACTTC.

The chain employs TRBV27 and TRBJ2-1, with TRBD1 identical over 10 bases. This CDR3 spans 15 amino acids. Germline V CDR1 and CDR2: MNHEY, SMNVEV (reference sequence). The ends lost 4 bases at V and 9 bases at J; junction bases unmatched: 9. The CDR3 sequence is CASSSPGQGRSEQFF. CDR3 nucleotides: TGTGCCAGCAGTTCTCCGGGACAGGGGAGGAGTGAGCAGTTCTTC.

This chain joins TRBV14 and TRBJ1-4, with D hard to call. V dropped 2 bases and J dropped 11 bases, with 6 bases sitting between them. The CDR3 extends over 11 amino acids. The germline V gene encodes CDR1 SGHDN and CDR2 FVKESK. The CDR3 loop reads CASSQSGKLFF. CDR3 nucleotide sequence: TGTGCCAGCAGCCAATCGGGGAAACTGTTTTTT.

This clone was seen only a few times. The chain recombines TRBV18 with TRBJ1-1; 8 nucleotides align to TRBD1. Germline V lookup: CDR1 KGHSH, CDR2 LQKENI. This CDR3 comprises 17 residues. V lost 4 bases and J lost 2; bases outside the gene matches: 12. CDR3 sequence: CASSQRTGQRGNTEAFF. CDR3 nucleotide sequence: TGTGCCAGCTCACAGAGGACAGGGCAAAGGGGTAACACTGAAGCTTTCTTT.

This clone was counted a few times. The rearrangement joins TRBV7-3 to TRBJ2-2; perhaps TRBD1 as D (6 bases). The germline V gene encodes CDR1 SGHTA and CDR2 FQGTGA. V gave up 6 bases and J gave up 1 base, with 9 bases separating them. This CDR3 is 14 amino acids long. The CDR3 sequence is CASSPTGNTGELFF. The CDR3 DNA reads TGTGCCAGCAGTCCGACAGGGAACACCGGGGAGCTGTTTTTT.

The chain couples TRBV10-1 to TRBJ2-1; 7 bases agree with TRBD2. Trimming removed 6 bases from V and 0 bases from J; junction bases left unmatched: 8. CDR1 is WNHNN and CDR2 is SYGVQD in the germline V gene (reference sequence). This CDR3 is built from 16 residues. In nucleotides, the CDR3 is TGCGCCAGCAGAGAGGGAGGGGTAAGCTCCTACAATGAGCAGTTCTTC. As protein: CASREGGVSSYNEQFF.

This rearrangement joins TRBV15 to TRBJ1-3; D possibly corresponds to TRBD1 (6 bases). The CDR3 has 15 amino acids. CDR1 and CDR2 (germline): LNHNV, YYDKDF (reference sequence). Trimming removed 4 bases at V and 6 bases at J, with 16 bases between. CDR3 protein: CATSKGPGQTNTIYF. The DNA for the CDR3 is TGTGCCACCAGCAAAGGACCGGGACAAACAAACACCATATATTTT.

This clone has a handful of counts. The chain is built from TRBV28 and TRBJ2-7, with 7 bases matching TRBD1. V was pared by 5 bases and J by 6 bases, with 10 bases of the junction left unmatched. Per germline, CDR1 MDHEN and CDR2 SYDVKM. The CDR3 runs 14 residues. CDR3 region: CASSTSRQGPEQYF. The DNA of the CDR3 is TGTGCCAGCAGTACCTCCCGACAGGGACCCGAGCAGTACTTC.

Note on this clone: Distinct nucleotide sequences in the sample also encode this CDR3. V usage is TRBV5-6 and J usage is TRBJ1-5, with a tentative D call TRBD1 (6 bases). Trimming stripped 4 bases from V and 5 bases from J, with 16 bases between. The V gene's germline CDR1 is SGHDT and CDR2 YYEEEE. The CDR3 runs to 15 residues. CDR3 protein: CASSLTGRPYQPQHF. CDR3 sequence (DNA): TGTGCCAGCAGCCTGACAGGCCGTCCATATCAGCCCCAGCATTTT.

The CDR3 protein is CASSLIPGQGNEKLFF. The CDR3 nucleotides read TGTGCCAGCAGCTTGATCCCGGGACAGGGGAATGAAAAACTGTTTTTT. This chain links TRBV7-9 with TRBJ1-4; 10 bases are shared with TRBD1. CDR3 length: 16 amino acids. Germline-derived CDR1 and CDR2 are SEHNR and FQNEAQ (reference sequence). The trim removed 3 bases at V and 5 bases at J, leaving 6 bases unmatched.

The CDR3 DNA is TGTGCCAGCACCCTAAAAACCACTTCCTACAATGAGCAGTTCTTC. The encoded protein is CASTLKTTSYNEQFF. V usage is TRBV6-5 and J usage is TRBJ2-1, with unresolved D. With 7 bases removed from V and 1 base from J, the gap between germline ends came to 14 bases. This CDR3 has 15 residues. CDR1 MNHEY and CDR2 SVGAGI come from the germline V gene.

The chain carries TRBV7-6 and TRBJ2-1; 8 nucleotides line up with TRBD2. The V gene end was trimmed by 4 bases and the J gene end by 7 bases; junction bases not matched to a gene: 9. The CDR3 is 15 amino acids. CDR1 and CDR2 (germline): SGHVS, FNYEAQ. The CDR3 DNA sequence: TGTGCCAGCAGCTCACTAGCGGTTGTGGGTAATGAGCAGTTCTTC. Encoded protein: CASSSLAVVGNEQFF.

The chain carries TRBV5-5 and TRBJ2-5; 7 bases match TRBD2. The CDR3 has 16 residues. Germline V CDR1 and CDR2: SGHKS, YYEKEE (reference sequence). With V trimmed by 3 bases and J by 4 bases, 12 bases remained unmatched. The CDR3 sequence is CASSSRGLVVSETQYF. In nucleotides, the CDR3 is TGTGCCAGCAGCTCTCGCGGACTAGTTGTGTCAGAGACCCAGTACTTC.

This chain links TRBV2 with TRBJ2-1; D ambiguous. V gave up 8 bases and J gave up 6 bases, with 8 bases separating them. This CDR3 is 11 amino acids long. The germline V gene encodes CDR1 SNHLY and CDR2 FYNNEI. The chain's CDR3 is CASSVFNEQFF. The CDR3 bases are TGTGCCAGCTCTGTGTTCAATGAGCAGTTCTTC.

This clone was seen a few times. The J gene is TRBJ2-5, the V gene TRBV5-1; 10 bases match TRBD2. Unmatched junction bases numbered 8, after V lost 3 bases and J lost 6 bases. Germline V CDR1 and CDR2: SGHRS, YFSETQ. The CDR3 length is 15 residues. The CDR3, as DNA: TGCGCCAGCAGCTCCGGGGGACTAGCGACACAGACCCAGTACTTC. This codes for CASSSGGLATQTQYF.

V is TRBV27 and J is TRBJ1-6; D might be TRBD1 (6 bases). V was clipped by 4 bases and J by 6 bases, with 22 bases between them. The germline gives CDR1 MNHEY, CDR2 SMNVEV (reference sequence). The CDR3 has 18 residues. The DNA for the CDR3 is TGTGCCAGCAGTTGGAAAGGTGGGGGGGCGCGGTTTAATTCACCCCTCCACTTT. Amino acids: CASSWKGGGARFNSPLHF.

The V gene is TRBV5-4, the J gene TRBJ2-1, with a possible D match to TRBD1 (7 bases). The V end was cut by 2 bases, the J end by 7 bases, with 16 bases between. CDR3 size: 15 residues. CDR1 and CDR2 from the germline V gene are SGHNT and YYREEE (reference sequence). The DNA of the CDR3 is TGTGCCAGCAGCTTAGGAGGGGGCGGGACAAATGAGCAGTTCTTC. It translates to CASSLGGGGTNEQFF.

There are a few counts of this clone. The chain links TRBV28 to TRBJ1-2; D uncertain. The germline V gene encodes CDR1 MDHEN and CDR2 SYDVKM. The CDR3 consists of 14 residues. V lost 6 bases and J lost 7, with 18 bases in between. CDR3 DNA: TGTGCCAGCAGGCCGAGTAGTTTACTATCTGGCTACACCTTC. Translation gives CASRPSSLLSGYTF.

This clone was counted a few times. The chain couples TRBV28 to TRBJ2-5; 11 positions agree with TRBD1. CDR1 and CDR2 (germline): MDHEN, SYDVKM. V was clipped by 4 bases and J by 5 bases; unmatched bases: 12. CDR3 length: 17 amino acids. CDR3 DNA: TGTGCCAGCAGTTCCCCACCGGGACAGGGGGACGGGGAGACCCAGTACTTC. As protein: CASSSPPGQGDGETQYF.

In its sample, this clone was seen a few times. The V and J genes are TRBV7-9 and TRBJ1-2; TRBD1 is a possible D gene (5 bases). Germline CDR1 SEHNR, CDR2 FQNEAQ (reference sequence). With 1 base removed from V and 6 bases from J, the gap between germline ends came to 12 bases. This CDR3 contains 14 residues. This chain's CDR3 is CASSLVQGYNGYTF. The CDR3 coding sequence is TGTGCCAGCAGCTTAGTGCAGGGATACAATGGCTACACCTTC. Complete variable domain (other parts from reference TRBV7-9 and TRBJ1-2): DTGVSQNPRHKITKRGQNVTFRCDPISEHNRLYWYRQTLGQGPEFLTYFQNEAQLEKSRLLSDRFSAERPKGSFSTLEIQRTEQGDSAMYLCASSLVQGYNGYTFGSGTRLTVV.